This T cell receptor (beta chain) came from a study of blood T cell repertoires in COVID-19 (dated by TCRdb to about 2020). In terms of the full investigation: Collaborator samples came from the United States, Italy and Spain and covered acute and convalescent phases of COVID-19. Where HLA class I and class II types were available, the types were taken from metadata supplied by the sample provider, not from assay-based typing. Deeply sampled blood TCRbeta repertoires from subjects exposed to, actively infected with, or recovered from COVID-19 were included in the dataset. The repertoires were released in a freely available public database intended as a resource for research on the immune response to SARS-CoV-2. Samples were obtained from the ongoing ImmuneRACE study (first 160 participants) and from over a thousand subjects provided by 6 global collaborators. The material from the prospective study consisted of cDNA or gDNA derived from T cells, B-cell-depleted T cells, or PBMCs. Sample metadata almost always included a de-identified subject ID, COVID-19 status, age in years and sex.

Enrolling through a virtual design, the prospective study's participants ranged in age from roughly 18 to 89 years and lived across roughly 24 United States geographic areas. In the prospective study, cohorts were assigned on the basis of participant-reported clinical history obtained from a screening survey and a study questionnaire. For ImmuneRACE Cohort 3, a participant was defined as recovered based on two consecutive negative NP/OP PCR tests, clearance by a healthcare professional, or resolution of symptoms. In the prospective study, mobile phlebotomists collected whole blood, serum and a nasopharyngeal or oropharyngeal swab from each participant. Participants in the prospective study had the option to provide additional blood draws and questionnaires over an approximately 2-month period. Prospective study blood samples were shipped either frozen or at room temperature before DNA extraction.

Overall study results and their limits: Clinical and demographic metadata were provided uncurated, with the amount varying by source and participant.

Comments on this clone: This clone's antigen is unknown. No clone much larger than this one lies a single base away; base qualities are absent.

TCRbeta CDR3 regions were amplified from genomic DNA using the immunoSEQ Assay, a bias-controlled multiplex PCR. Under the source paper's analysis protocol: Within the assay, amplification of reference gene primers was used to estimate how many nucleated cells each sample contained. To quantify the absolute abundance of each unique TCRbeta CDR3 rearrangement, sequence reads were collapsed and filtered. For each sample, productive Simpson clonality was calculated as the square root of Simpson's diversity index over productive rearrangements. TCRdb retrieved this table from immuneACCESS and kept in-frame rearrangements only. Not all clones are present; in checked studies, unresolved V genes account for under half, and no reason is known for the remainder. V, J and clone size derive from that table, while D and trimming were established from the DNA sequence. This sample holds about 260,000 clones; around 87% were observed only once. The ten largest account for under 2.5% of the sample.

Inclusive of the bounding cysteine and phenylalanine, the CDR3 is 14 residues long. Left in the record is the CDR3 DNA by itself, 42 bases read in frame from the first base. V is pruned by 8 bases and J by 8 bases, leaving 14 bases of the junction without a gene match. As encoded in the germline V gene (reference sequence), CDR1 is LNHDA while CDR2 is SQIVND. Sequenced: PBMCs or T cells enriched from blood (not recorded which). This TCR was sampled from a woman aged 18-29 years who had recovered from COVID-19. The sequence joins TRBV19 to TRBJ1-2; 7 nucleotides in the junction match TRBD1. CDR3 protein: CASGDRDKLYGYTF. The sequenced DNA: TGTGCCAGTGGTGACAGGGATAAATTGTACGGCTACACCTTC.